These T cell receptor beta chains were read from a single sample in a study of cytomegalovirus exposure and HLA in healthy donors. Libraries were prepared by immunoSEQ multiplex PCR; TCRdb keeps only in-frame clonotypes and omits some of them. In the table there are approximately 160,000 clones, about nine tenths of which are singletons. The sequencing input was PBMCs. Receptors originate from a woman aged 18-29 years in good health and CMV-seropositive. The CDR3 runs from the conserved cysteine through the conserved F or W. A D gene is named only where the DNA matches it firmly. Size is omitted from some rows. Given values are once, few, many or a class for expanded clones.

V	D	size	J	CDR3	DNA
TRBV6-5	TRBD1	once	TRBJ1-3	CASSFTGTDGRNTIYF	TGTGCCAGCAGTTTCACCGGGACAGACGGAAGAAACACCATATATTTT
TRBV20-1	TRBD1	.	TRBJ1-2	CSVDRGYGYTF	TGCAGTGTGGACAGGGGCTATGGCTACACCTTC
TRBV19	.	.	TRBJ2-7	CATSDRTIYEQYF	TGTGCCACTTCGGACAGGACTATCTACGAGCAGTACTTC
TRBV7-2	TRBD1	.	TRBJ2-7	CASSPDRGSEQYF	TGTGCCAGCAGCCCGGACAGGGGGAGCGAGCAGTACTTC
TRBV29-1	TRBD2	.	TRBJ2-7	CSVALAGGNEQYF	TGCAGCGTTGCTCTAGCGGGAGGGAACGAGCAGTACTTC
TRBV5-1	.	.	TRBJ1-4	CASSSNGMGTGEKLFF	TGCGCCAGCAGCTCGAATGGAATGGGGACTGGGGAAAAACTGTTTTTT
TRBV30	.	.	TRBJ1-5	CAWSVMHRNQPQHF	TGTGCCTGGAGTGTAATGCACAGGAATCAGCCCCAGCATTTT
TRBV28	TRBD1	.	TRBJ1-1	CASRETGVVTEAFF	TGTGCCAGCAGAGAAACAGGGGTTGTCACTGAAGCTTTCTTT
TRBV29-1	.	few	TRBJ1-2	CSVETTVYGYTF	TGCAGCGTTGAAACGACAGTCTATGGCTACACCTTC
TRBV6-1	.	.	TRBJ2-3	CASSVQSTDTQYF	TGTGCCAGCAGTGTTCAGAGCACAGATACGCAGTATTTT
TRBV9	.	.	TRBJ2-3	CASSVADRQITDTQYF	TGTGCCAGCAGCGTAGCGGACCGACAGATCACAGATACGCAGTATTTT
TRBV7-9	TRBD2	.	TRBJ2-1	CASSLTSGVPYNEQFF	TGTGCCAGCAGCTTAACTAGCGGAGTCCCCTACAATGAGCAGTTCTTC
TRBV7-8	TRBD2	.	TRBJ2-3	CASSLEGGRAGTQYF	TGTGCCAGCAGCTTAGAAGGCGGGAGGGCCGGTACGCAGTATTTT
TRBV6-5	.	.	TRBJ2-3	CASSHTDTQYF	TGTGCCAGCAGTCACACAGATACGCAGTATTTT
TRBV7-9	.	few	TRBJ1-4	CASSPPGGDEKLFF	TGTGCCAGCAGCCCCCCGGGTGGCGATGAAAAACTGTTTTTT
TRBV2	.	.	TRBJ2-3	CASSAEAGSTDTQYF	TGTGCCAGCAGTGCTGAGGCTGGGAGCACAGATACGCAGTATTTT
TRBV10-3	TRBD2	.	TRBJ2-1	CAISANGLAGLGQFF	TGTGCCATCAGTGCGAACGGACTAGCAGGATTGGGGCAGTTCTTC
TRBV29-1	TRBD2	.	TRBJ2-7	CSVGAGTTYEQYF	TGCAGCGTCGGGGCCGGGACTACCTACGAGCAGTACTTC
TRBV13	TRBD1	.	TRBJ1-4	CASSLGTGNEKLFF	TGTGCCAGCAGCTTGGGGACAGGCAATGAAAAACTGTTTTTT
TRBV30	TRBD2	.	TRBJ2-7	CAWSVTRTSGRAAVWQYF	TGTGCCTGGAGTGTAACCCGGACTAGCGGGAGGGCTGCTGTTTGGCAGTACTTC
TRBV19	.	.	TRBJ1-1	CASTGSLNTEAFF	TGTGCCAGTACGGGTTCTTTGAACACTGAAGCTTTCTTT
TRBV18	.	few	TRBJ2-3	CASSPGQRSTDTQYF	TGTGCCAGCTCACCTGGACAACGGAGCACAGATACGCAGTATTTT
TRBV28	.	.	TRBJ1-1	CASRRHGGKNTEAFF	TGTGCCAGCAGGCGTCATGGGGGCAAGAACACTGAAGCTTTCTTT
TRBV29-1	.	.	TRBJ1-2	CSVDVWPFYGYTF	TGCAGCGTTGATGTCTGGCCTTTCTATGGCTACACCTTC
TRBV10-1	TRBD2	.	TRBJ2-1	CASSGPGLAGEGSHNEQFF	TGCGCCAGCAGTGGACCGGGACTAGCGGGAGAGGGCTCCCACAATGAGCAGTTCTTC
TRBV7-9	.	.	TRBJ1-5	CATGSNNQPQHF	TGTGCCACAGGGTCGAACAATCAGCCCCAGCATTTT
TRBV27	TRBD2	.	TRBJ2-7	CASSLPLAQSRCGIYEQYF	TGTGCCAGCAGTTTACCACTAGCGCAGTCCAGGTGTGGGATCTACGAGCAGTACTTC
TRBV9	.	.	TRBJ1-2	CASQGPYGYTF	TGTGCCTCACAGGGCCCCTATGGCTACACCTTC
TRBV27	.	.	TRBJ2-1	CASSWDILSSYNEQFF	TGTGCCAGCAGTTGGGACATTTTGAGCTCCTACAATGAGCAGTTCTTC
TRBV7-3	TRBD2	few	TRBJ2-1	CASSLTREGNEQFF	TGTGCCAGCAGCTTGACGCGGGAGGGCAATGAGCAGTTCTTC
TRBV9	TRBD1	few	TRBJ2-2	CASVGQGATGELFF	TGTGCCAGCGTGGGACAGGGGGCAACCGGGGAGCTGTTTTTT
TRBV4-3	.	.	TRBJ2-7	CASSQGSDMGYEQYF	TGCGCCAGCAGCCAAGGCAGTGACATGGGCTACGAGCAGTACTTC
TRBV4-2	.	.	TRBJ1-3	CASSQVIQRISGNTIYF	TGTGCCAGCAGCCAAGTGATTCAGAGGATCTCTGGAAACACCATATATTTT
TRBV5-1	.	.	TRBJ2-5	CASSLLANIQETQYF	TGCGCCAGCAGCTTGTTAGCTAATATCCAAGAGACCCAGTACTTC
TRBV27	.	.	TRBJ1-1	CASRPPLLGASSAAFF	TGTGCCAGCAGGCCTCCACTCCTGGGGGCTTCCTCGGCAGCTTTCTTT
TRBV7-3	TRBD1	.	TRBJ2-2	CASRLDRGGTGELFF	TGTGCCAGCAGATTGGACAGGGGAGGGACCGGGGAGCTGTTTTTT
TRBV4-3	.	.	TRBJ1-1	CASSLHMDTEAFF	TGCGCCAGCAGCCTTCACATGGACACTGAAGCTTTCTTT
TRBV5-1	.	.	TRBJ2-1	CASNSGLVDNEQFF	TGCGCCAGCAACAGCGGTCTGGTTGACAATGAGCAGTTCTTC
TRBV30	.	few	TRBJ2-2	CAWSNPSGNTGELFF	TGTGCCTGGAGTAACCCCTCAGGGAACACCGGGGAGCTGTTTTTT
TRBV19	TRBD1	.	TRBJ1-5	CASEMQGAGNQPQHF	TGTGCCAGCGAAATGCAGGGGGCTGGCAATCAGCCCCAGCATTTT
TRBV30	.	once	TRBJ2-2	CAWSVPGSGSGELFF	TGTGCCTGGAGTGTCCCCGGGAGTGGCTCCGGGGAGCTGTTTTTT
TRBV7-2	.	.	TRBJ2-7	CASSLWGSGAYEQYF	TGTGCCAGCAGCTTATGGGGCTCTGGGGCCTACGAGCAGTACTTC
TRBV6-6	TRBD2	.	TRBJ2-5	CASDSGTSGPQETQYF	TGTGCCAGCGACTCCGGGACTAGCGGGCCACAAGAGACCCAGTACTTC
TRBV6-1	.	once	TRBJ1-2	CASSDPDRANYGYTF	TGTGCCAGCAGTGACCCGGACAGAGCTAACTATGGCTACACCTTC
TRBV6-5	.	.	TRBJ2-2	CASRAGFDTGELFF	TGTGCCAGCAGGGCGGGGTTTGACACCGGGGAGCTGTTTTTT
TRBV18	.	.	TRBJ2-7	CASSLARRSLLTSHLLSEQYF	TGTGCCAGCTCCCTAGCGAGGCGCAGCCTCCTTACTAGTCATCTACTTTCGGAGCAGTACTTC
TRBV28	TRBD1	once	TRBJ1-5	CASRTGLSSQPQHF	TGTGCCAGCAGGACAGGGTTGAGTTCACAGCCCCAGCATTTT
TRBV4-1	.	once	TRBJ1-2	CASSQGLLGGRIYGYTF	TGCGCCAGCAGCCAAGGCCTTCTGGGAGGAAGGATCTATGGCTACACCTTC
TRBV6-1	.	.	TRBJ2-1	CASRPSTVSYNEQFF	TGTGCCAGCAGACCATCGACAGTCTCCTACAATGAGCAGTTCTTC
TRBV5-6	.	once	TRBJ2-7	CASSTGSSEEQYF	TGTGCCAGCAGCACGGGGTCCTCCGAAGAGCAGTACTTC
TRBV5-1	.	.	TRBJ2-1	CASSLDYYNEQFF	TGCGCCAGCAGCTTGGACTACTACAATGAGCAGTTCTTC
TRBV25-1	TRBD1	.	TRBJ2-1	CASSGRDRASYNEQFF	TGTGCCAGCAGTGGCCGGGACAGGGCTTCCTACAATGAGCAGTTCTTC
TRBV7-9	TRBD2	.	TRBJ2-1	CASSLLTSGQTNEQFF	TGTGCCAGCAGCTTACTTACTAGCGGCCAGACGAATGAGCAGTTCTTC
TRBV21-1	.	.	TRBJ2-7	CAIPPGLAGGPQNEQYF	TGTGCCATTCCGCCGGGACTAGCGGGAGGGCCTCAAAACGAGCAGTACTTC
TRBV10-3	TRBD1	.	TRBJ1-2	CAISEPGTDYGYTF	TGTGCCATCAGTGAGCCGGGGACAGACTATGGCTACACCTTC
TRBV6-6	.	.	TRBJ1-1	CASRPTGKTTEAFF	TGTGCCAGCAGACCAACAGGGAAGACCACTGAAGCTTTCTTT
TRBV4-1	TRBD2	.	TRBJ2-3	CASSLAGGRTDTQYF	TGCGCCAGCAGCCTAGCGGGAGGCCGGACAGATACGCAGTATTTT
TRBV19	TRBD2	.	TRBJ2-7	CASSNQGGYEQYF	TGTGCCAGTAGTAATCAGGGAGGGTACGAGCAGTACTTC